A selection of T cell receptor beta chains follows, all from one sample in a study of blood T cell repertoires in COVID-19. Repertoires were generated with immunoSEQ multiplex PCR, while TCRdb's copy carries only in-frame clones and drops some. The repertoire holds a few hundred thousand clones, with 80% to 95% as singletons. Source material: PBMCs or T cells enriched from blood (not recorded which). The receptor source for this set is a woman aged 25-40 years who had recovered from COVID-19. CDR3s include the opening cysteine and the closing phenylalanine or tryptophan. Fields, in order: J gene, V gene, CDR3 length, D gene, CDR3 DNA, CDR3 protein. The D gene is left open where the match is weak.

J: TRBJ2-1; V: TRBV19; length: 11; D: .; DNA: TGTGCCACAGATGCCTACAATGAGCAGTTCTTC; CDR3: CATDAYNEQFF
J: TRBJ2-5; V: TRBV28; length: 16; D: .; DNA: TGTGCCAGCAGTTTAACGTCTGGACTTCGAGGGGAGACCCAGTACTTC; CDR3: CASSLTSGLRGETQYF
J: TRBJ2-7; V: TRBV13; length: 15; D: .; DNA: TGTGCCAGCAGCTTAGGGGCGGGGTCGACCTACGAGCAGTACTTC; CDR3: CASSLGAGSTYEQYF
J: TRBJ2-5; V: TRBV19; length: 15; D: .; DNA: TGTGCCAGTAGTATAGAGGGTGTTGGGGCAGAGACCCAGTACTTC; CDR3: CASSIEGVGAETQYF
J: TRBJ2-3; V: TRBV18; length: 13; D: .; DNA: TGTGCCAGCTCACCACCCCAGGGTGGTACGCAGTATTTT; CDR3: CASSPPQGGTQYF
J: TRBJ1-1; V: TRBV19; length: 14; D: .; DNA: TGTGCCAGTAGTGCACAGGGCAAGAACACTGAAGCTTTCTTT; CDR3: CASSAQGKNTEAFF
J: TRBJ1-6; V: TRBV7-9; length: 16; D: .; DNA: TGTGCCAGCAGCTCATCTGGGAGCTCCTATAATTCACCCCTCCACTTT; CDR3: CASSSSGSSYNSPLHF
J: TRBJ1-1; V: TRBV19; length: 13; D: TRBD1; DNA: TGTGCCAGTAGCACACAGGGGAGCACTGAAGCTTTCTTT; CDR3: CASSTQGSTEAFF
J: TRBJ2-7; V: TRBV2; length: 15; D: .; DNA: TGTGCCAGCAGTGAATTACCGGGGTGGGCCTCCGAGCAGTACTTC; CDR3: CASSELPGWASEQYF
J: TRBJ2-6; V: TRBV11-3; length: 14; D: .; DNA: TGTGCCAGCACCCCAAGCGCTGGGGCCAACGTCCTGACTTTC; CDR3: CASTPSAGANVLTF
J: TRBJ2-1; V: TRBV19; length: 16; D: TRBD2; DNA: TGTGCCAGTAGCCCCCTGTCTAGGACTAGCGGGAGCGAGCAGTTCTTC; CDR3: CASSPLSRTSGSEQFF
J: TRBJ2-3; V: TRBV6-5; length: 16; D: TRBD2; DNA: TGTGCCAGCAGTTCCCGGGACTACCTTAGCACAGATACGCAGTATTTT; CDR3: CASSSRDYLSTDTQYF
J: TRBJ2-2; V: TRBV28; length: 13; D: .; DNA: TGTGCCAGCACCATCGCACTTGCCGGGGAGCTGTTTTTT; CDR3: CASTIALAGELFF
J: TRBJ1-5; V: TRBV4-2; length: 15; D: .; DNA: TGTGCCAGCAGCCACAATGAGGGGGACAATCAGCCCCAGCATTTT; CDR3: CASSHNEGDNQPQHF
J: TRBJ1-1; V: TRBV18; length: 12; D: .; DNA: TGTGCCAGCTCATCTCGACAGTCTGAAGCTTTCTTT; CDR3: CASSSRQSEAFF